This TCR beta chain was found in a study of blood T cell repertoires in COVID-19. For the study at large: Sites in the United States, Italy and Spain provided acute and convalescent COVID-19 samples. In each case, the material was cDNA or gDNA derived from T cells, B-cell-depleted T cells, or PBMCs.

CDR3 length equals 13 residues. Trimming pared 0 bases from V and 10 bases from J, leaving 7 bases between. Per the germline V gene, CDR1 is WSHSY and CDR2 is SAAADI. Per the original methods: Estimates of nucleated cell counts were drawn from the amplification of reference gene primers. Assay used: immunoSEQ multiplex PCR; TCRdb lists only in-frame clones, some missing. The V and J calls and clone size come from that table; D and trimming were worked out from the DNA. The data show fewer than 110,000 clones, with roughly 90% seen just once and approximately 3.5% held by the top ten. This sequence originates from a woman aged 55-70 years with acute or convalescent COVID-19. The V and J genes are TRBV10-2 and TRBJ1-6; D is ambiguous. Sequenced material: peripheral blood. The CDR3 sequence is CASSESAGSPLHF. As DNA, the CDR3 is TGCGCCAGCAGTGAGTCTGCGGGATCACCCCTCCACTTT.